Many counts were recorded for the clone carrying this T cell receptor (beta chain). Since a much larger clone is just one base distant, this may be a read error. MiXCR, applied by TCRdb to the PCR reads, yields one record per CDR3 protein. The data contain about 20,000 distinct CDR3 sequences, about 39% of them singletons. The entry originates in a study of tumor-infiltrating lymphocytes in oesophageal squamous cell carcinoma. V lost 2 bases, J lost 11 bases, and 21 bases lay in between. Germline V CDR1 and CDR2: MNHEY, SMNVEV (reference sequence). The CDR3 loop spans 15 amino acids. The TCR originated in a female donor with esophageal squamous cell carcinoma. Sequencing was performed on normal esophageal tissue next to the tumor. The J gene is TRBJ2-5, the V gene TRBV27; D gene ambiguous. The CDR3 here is CASSLGFLGYNEQYF. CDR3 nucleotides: TGTGCCAGCAGTTTAGGTTTTCTAGGGTACAATGAGCAGTACTTC.